The clone carrying this T cell receptor beta chain was seen many times. Researchers amplified the TCR beta CDR3 regions from RNA transcripts. With the HTBI primer set, the TCR CDR3 went through a first round of RT-PCR. TCRdb itself ran the multiplex PCR reads through MiXCR, one entry per CDR3 protein. Of 280,000 or so distinct CDR3 sequences detected, less than 30% appear once; the ten largest clones hold about a quarter. The entry originates in a study of T cells in Graves' hyperthyroidism and ophthalmopathy. Germline CDR1 reads KGHSH; CDR2 reads LQKENI. The CDR3 loop spans 13 amino acids. Trimming left V 2 bases short and J 7 bases short, with 11 bases between.

The V and J genes are TRBV18 and TRBJ1-2; D uncertain. The source material was blood. This TCR was sampled from a man aged 40-55 years with Graves' hyperthyroidism that later progressed to Graves' ophthalmopathy. CDR3 residues: CASSPESLGGYTF. CDR3 nucleotides: TGTGCCAGCTCACCAGAGAGTCTAGGTGGCTACACCTTC.